The next 25 T cell receptor beta chains were all read from a single sample in a study of T cells in localized non-small cell lung cancer (TCRdb year 2020). The method was the immunoSEQ multiplex PCR assay. TCRdb took this table from immuneACCESS and kept in-frame rearrangements with V and J called. Such tables lack part of the clones; where checked against another copy, unresolved V genes explain under half of the gap, and the rest is unexplained. In this sample the table shows under 55,000 clones, about three quarters of which occur a single time. The top ten constitute more than 4% of the sample. The starting material was PBMCs, obtained before any cancer treatment. These receptors were obtained from a woman aged 35 to 69 with stage II lung adenocarcinoma.

This chain connects TRBV5-1 to TRBJ2-5; D is possibly TRBD1 (7 bases). This CDR3 contains 15 residues. Trimming took 3 bases from V and 2 from J, leaving 14 bases between them. Per germline, CDR1 SGHRS and CDR2 YFSETQ. CDR3 sequence reads: CASSSGQAGQETQYF. The CDR3 bases are TGCGCCAGCAGCTCAGGACAGGCGGGGCAAGAGACCCAGTACTTC.

The genes are TRBV6-5 and TRBJ2-7; TRBD1 aligns across 10 bases. The trim removed 2 bases at V and 3 bases at J, leaving 1 base unmatched. Germline V gene sequence: CDR1 MNHEY, CDR2 SVGAGI. The CDR3 consists of 14 residues. The CDR3 sequence: CASSYGTGVYEQYF. In DNA form, the CDR3 reads TGTGCCAGCAGTTACGGGACAGGGGTCTACGAGCAGTACTTC.

The chain joins TRBV7-3 to TRBJ2-3; tentatively, D is TRBD2 (5 bases). The V gene's germline CDR1 is SGHTA and CDR2 FQGTGA. Trimming removed 2 bases from V and 0 bases from J, with 18 bases in between. The CDR3 loop spans 18 amino acids. The CDR3 DNA sequence: TGTGCCAGCAGCTTAGAACCCCCGGGTAGAGGGAGCACAGATACGCAGTATTTT. Translated: CASSLEPPGRGSTDTQYF. The full variable domain, in which reference TRBV7-3 and TRBJ2-3 provide the parts outside the CDR3, is GAGVSQTPSNKVTEKGKYVELRCDPISGHTALYWYRQSLGQGPEFLIYFQGTGAADDSGLPNDRFFAVRPEGSVSTLKIQRTERGDSAVYLCASSLEPPGRGSTDTQYFGPGTRLTVL.

CDR3 bases: TGTGCCAGCAGCGTAGAGGGAAGGGGGCGCGGAGAAGAGACCCAGTACTTC. Translated: CASSVEGRGRGEETQYF. The chain combines TRBV9 with TRBJ2-5; 7 nucleotides line up with TRBD1. The V segment lost 0 bases and the J segment 3 bases; nucleotides outside the gene matches: 11. CDR3 length: 17 amino acids. Germline CDR1 and CDR2: SGDLS and YYNGEE.

The count of this clone is one. This chain links TRBV9 with TRBJ1-2; TRBD1 is a possible D gene (5 bases). Germline V gene sequence: CDR1 SGDLS, CDR2 YYNGEE. The V end lost 0 bases, the J end lost 7 bases, and 13 bases lay between the germline ends. This CDR3 region has 14 residues. The CDR3 region has the DNA TGTGCCAGCAGCGTAGTGGGGGGTCTAGGTGGCTACACCTTC. It codes for CASSVVGGLGGYTF.

The rearrangement joins TRBV4-2 to TRBJ2-7, with D unresolved. The germline CDR1 and CDR2 sequences are LGHNA and YNFKEQ. CDR3 length: 12 residues. V was clipped by 4 bases and J by 2 bases, with 6 bases between them. In nucleotides, the CDR3 is TGTGCCAGCAGCCTTTCAGCCTACGAGCAGTACTTC. Amino acid sequence: CASSLSAYEQYF.

This clone came up a few times. V and J are TRBV7-8 and TRBJ1-5, with D possibly matching TRBD1 (5 bases). Looked up from germline, CDR1 is SGHVS and CDR2 is FQNEAQ. CDR3 length: 16 residues. Trimming cost V 2 bases and J 3 bases, with 14 bases left between them. CDR3 DNA: TGTGCCAGCAGCTTAAACGGCCGACAGATCAATCAGCCCCAGCATTTT. Its translation: CASSLNGRQINQPQHF.

The chain links TRBV28 to TRBJ1-1, with D possibly matching TRBD1 (6 bases). This CDR3 is built from 15 residues. Germline V gene lookup returns CDR1 MDHEN and CDR2 SYDVKM. The V end lost 6 bases, the J end lost 0 bases, and 14 bases lay between the germline ends. The CDR3 reads CASRPDSLMNTEAFF. CDR3 sequence (DNA): TGTGCCAGCAGACCGGACAGCCTCATGAACACTGAAGCTTTCTTT.

The chain uses TRBV5-4 and TRBJ2-3; 11 bases fit TRBD2. This CDR3 is 18 amino acids long. With V trimmed by 3 bases and J by 4 bases, 13 bases remained unmatched. Germline values: CDR1 SGHNT, CDR2 YYREEE (reference sequence). Here the CDR3 DNA reads TGTGCCAGCAGCTCTCCGGGACTAGCGGACCCTAGCCCAGATACGCAGTATTTT. Translated, it gives CASSSPGLADPSPDTQYF.

V gene TRBV28 combines with J gene TRBJ2-6; D not certain. The CDR3 consists of 18 residues. V lost 3 bases to trimming and J lost 0 bases, with 15 bases between them. In germline, CDR1 is MDHEN, CDR2 SYDVKM. As DNA, the CDR3 is TGTGCCAGCAGTTTTGGTCGGTTGCCAACCTCTGGGGCCAACGTCCTGACTTTC. Protein: CASSFGRLPTSGANVLTF.

This clone was seen a handful of times. V usage is TRBV4-2 and J usage is TRBJ2-3; no clear D gene. The CDR3 is made up of 15 amino acids. V lost 4 bases, J lost 3 bases, and 14 bases lay in between. Looked up from germline, CDR1 is LGHNA and CDR2 is YNFKEQ. CDR3 DNA: TGTGCCAGCAGCCTACGTTTAGAAAAGACAGATACGCAGTATTTT. Protein sequence: CASSLRLEKTDTQYF.

This clone has just one count. The genes are TRBV6-4 and TRBJ1-2; maybe TRBD1 (5 bases). The CDR3 is 16 amino acids. V lost 2 bases to trimming and J lost 2 bases, with 15 bases between them. Germline V lookup: CDR1 MRHNA, CDR2 SNTAGT. CDR3 amino acids: CASSDTEGPFNYGYTF. CDR3 coding DNA: TGTGCCAGCAGTGACACGGAGGGGCCTTTCAACTATGGCTACACCTTC.

This clone has a single count. V usage is TRBV2 and J usage is TRBJ1-4; no firm D call. Trimming cost V 0 bases and J 6 bases, with 8 bases left between them. Germline values: CDR1 SNHLY, CDR2 FYNNEI. CDR3 length: 14 residues. This CDR3 is CASSEARVYEKLFF. CDR3 DNA: TGTGCCAGCAGTGAAGCGAGGGTCTATGAAAAACTGTTTTTT.

The chain is built from TRBV6-1 and TRBJ1-1; D not certain. V was clipped by 6 bases and J by 1 base, with 15 bases between them. This CDR3 spans 15 amino acids. CDR1 is MNHNS and CDR2 is SASEGT in the germline V gene. The CDR3 is CASRSTGSQNTEAFF. In DNA, the CDR3 is TGTGCCAGCAGAAGCACCGGGTCCCAGAACACTGAAGCTTTCTTT.

This clone was recorded only once. V and J are TRBV25-1 and TRBJ1-2, with D uncertain. V was pared by 2 bases and J by 6 bases, with 19 bases between. This CDR3 is 16 amino acids long. Per the germline V gene, CDR1 is MGHDK and CDR2 is SYGVNS. The CDR3 here is CASSETNQRRGNGYTF. For the CDR3, the DNA is TGTGCCAGCAGTGAAACCAACCAACGTCGGGGAAATGGCTACACCTTC.

The gene calls are TRBV18 and TRBJ1-2; D uncertain. V shed 2 bases and J shed 1 base, with 8 bases lying between them. The CDR3 loop spans 14 amino acids. CDR1 KGHSH and CDR2 LQKENI come from the germline V gene. CDR3: CASSPTHNNYGYTF. The CDR3 DNA follows: TGTGCCAGCTCACCAACACACAATAACTATGGCTACACCTTC.

V gene TRBV13 combines with J gene TRBJ1-1; D may be TRBD1 (5 bases). Trimming pared 7 bases from V and 0 bases from J, leaving 12 bases between. Germline loops: CDR1 PRHDT, CDR2 FYEKMQ (reference sequence). The CDR3 consists of 14 residues. CDR3 region: CASKMGPMNTEAFF. CDR3 in DNA: TGTGCCAGCAAGATGGGACCGATGAACACTGAAGCTTTCTTT.

This chain joins TRBV14 and TRBJ2-3; no definite D call. Trimming cost V 2 bases and J 2 bases, with 5 bases left between them. Germline CDR1 SGHDN, CDR2 FVKESK. This CDR3 has 13 residues. CDR3 DNA sequence: TGTGCCAGCAGCCAACTCACCACAGATACGCAGTATTTT. Translated: CASSQLTTDTQYF. Variable domain in full (rest from reference TRBV14 and TRBJ2-3): EAGVTQFPSHSVIEKGQTVTLRCDPISGHDNLYWYRRVMGKEIKFLLHFVKESKQDESGMPNNRFLAERTGGTYSTLKVQPAELEDSGVYFCASSQLTTDTQYFGPGTRLTVL.

The chain couples TRBV7-9 to TRBJ1-1; possibly TRBD1 for D (6 bases). This CDR3 spans 17 amino acids. CDR1 and CDR2 from the germline V gene are SEHNR and FQNEAQ (reference sequence). V was trimmed by 4 bases and J by 0 bases, leaving 18 bases between them. CDR3 protein: CASSSRGMVVVNTEAFF. The CDR3 DNA is TGTGCCAGCAGCTCCAGGGGCATGGTAGTGGTGAACACTGAAGCTTTCTTT.

CDR3 sequence: CASSPDSGGNTIYF. Written as DNA, the CDR3 is TGTGCCAGCTCACCCGACTCCGGGGGAAACACCATATATTTT. The J gene is TRBJ1-3, the V gene TRBV18; no firm D call. The CDR3 is 14 residues long. Germline values: CDR1 KGHSH, CDR2 LQKENI. V lost 3 bases to trimming and J lost 4 bases, with 10 bases between them. The complete variable domain, with remaining parts taken from reference TRBV18 and TRBJ1-3, reads NAGVMQNPRHLVRRRGQEARLRCSPMKGHSHVYWYRQLPEEGLKFMVYLQKENIIDESGMPKERFSAEFPKEGPSILRIQQVVRGDSAAYFCASSPDSGGNTIYFGEGSWLTVV.

The gene calls are TRBV11-2 and TRBJ2-7, with 8 bases identical to TRBD2. The CDR3 has 16 amino acids. Germline assignment: CDR1 SGHAT and CDR2 FQNNGV. J was trimmed by 2 bases and V by 5 bases; bases with no gene match: 11. The chain's CDR3 is CASSPQPPAGAYEQYF. CDR3 bases: TGTGCCAGCAGCCCCCAACCGCCAGCGGGGGCCTACGAGCAGTACTTC. Based on the CDR3 plus reference TRBV11-2 and TRBJ2-7, the full variable domain is EAGVAQSPRYKIIEKRQSVAFWCNPISGHATLYWYQQILGQGPKLLIQFQNNGVVDDSQLPKDRFSAERLKGVDSTLKIQPAKLEDSAVYLCASSPQPPAGAYEQYFGPGTRLTVT.

The CDR3 spells CASSYHSGGVNYGYTF. The CDR3 bases are TGTGCCAGCAGTTACCATTCAGGGGGAGTTAACTATGGCTACACCTTC. The chain combines TRBV28 with TRBJ1-2; TRBD1 agrees at 7 bases. Unmatched junction bases numbered 9, after V lost 4 bases and J lost 1 base. CDR3 size: 16 residues. Germline values: CDR1 MDHEN, CDR2 SYDVKM.

This clone has only a few counts. CDR3 loop: CASSTTSGRSGTEAFF. For the CDR3, the DNA is TGTGCCAGCAGCACAACATCGGGAAGGAGTGGCACTGAAGCTTTCTTT. The chain employs TRBV7-9 and TRBJ1-1; no clear D. Germline assignment: CDR1 SEHNR and CDR2 FQNEAQ (reference sequence). The CDR3 totals 16 residues. Trimming pared 5 bases from V and 4 bases from J, leaving 20 bases between.

The V gene is TRBV4-3, the J gene TRBJ2-5; unclear D gene. Germline lookup yields CDR1 LGHNA and CDR2 YSLEER. The CDR3 loop spans 13 amino acids. Deletions cut 2 bases from V and 2 bases from J, with 6 bases between. CDR3 in amino acids: CASSQNLQETQYF. For the CDR3, the DNA is TGCGCCAGCAGCCAAAACCTTCAAGAGACCCAGTACTTC.

In this sample, this clone turned up a few times. This chain uses TRBV5-5 with TRBJ2-7; D tentatively reads TRBD1 or TRBD2 (5 bases each). CDR3 length: 16 amino acids. Trimming shortened V by 4 bases and J by 0 bases, and 17 bases separated the two germline ends. Germline V gene lookup returns CDR1 SGHKS and CDR2 YYEKEE (reference sequence). The CDR3 sequence is CASSTTYAGTSYEQYF. CDR3 in DNA: TGTGCCAGCAGCACGACCTACGCAGGGACCTCCTACGAGCAGTACTTC.